This T cell receptor beta chain was identified during a study of blood T cell repertoires in COVID-19. Across the whole study: T cells, B-cell-depleted T cells, or PBMCs provided the cDNA or gDNA that served as material.

Trimming cost V 0 bases and J 7 bases, with 7 bases left between them. The CDR3 is made up of 12 amino acids. Germline CDR1 is MNHNS and CDR2 is SASEGT. Methods used by the authors: For nucleated cells, counts were estimated from reference gene primer amplification. Data came from immunoSEQ multiplex PCR; TCRdb stores just in-frame clones and leaves some out. V, J and clone size were drawn from that table, and D and trimming were deduced from the DNA. The data contain roughly 500,000 clones, approximately 83% of them seen just once; the ten biggest clones take up approximately 3%. This clone was counted a single time.

The TCR was taken from a human donor in a cohort sampled during active COVID-19. The chain recombines TRBV6-1 with TRBJ2-7, with D perhaps TRBD2 (5 bases). Sequenced material: peripheral blood. CDR3 sequence (DNA): TGTGCCAGCAGTGAAGCAGAGCGGGAGCAGTACTTC. This translates into CASSEAEREQYF.